Below are 28 T cell receptor beta chains sequenced from a single sample in a study of radiation and T cells in renal cell carcinoma. Time point specified: blood 4 weeks post-SBRT, at nephrectomy. Treatment here: 15 Gy SBRT to primary tumor, nephrectomy 4 weeks later. The assay was immunoSEQ multiplex PCR, and TCRdb's table has in-frame clones only and misses some. The profile shows roughly 90,000 clones, just under 85% of them singletons. The sequencing here drew on blood, taken from a patient whose treatment included radiotherapy and nephrectomy. All receptors derive from a man aged 45 to 65 with renal cell carcinoma.

V and J are TRBV2 and TRBJ2-2; D remains ambiguous. Trimming stripped 7 bases from V and 6 bases from J, with 15 bases between. The germline V gene encodes CDR1 SNHLY and CDR2 FYNNEI. The CDR3 length is 14 residues. CDR3 region: CASTLGQRAGELFF. CDR3 nucleotides: TGTGCCAGCACCTTGGGTCAAAGGGCCGGGGAGCTGTTTTTT.

The V and J genes are TRBV15 and TRBJ2-2; 7 positions agree with TRBD1. The CDR3 loop spans 14 amino acids. Germline V gene sequence: CDR1 LNHNV, CDR2 YYDKDF (reference sequence). V lost 2 bases and J lost 4; bases outside the gene matches: 1. The CDR3 bases are TGTGCCACCAGCAGATACAGGGGCACCGGGGAGCTGTTTTTT. The encoded protein is CATSRYRGTGELFF.

The rearrangement joins TRBV6-1 to TRBJ1-1; D call uncertain. This CDR3 contains 12 residues. The germline CDR1 and CDR2 sequences are MNHNS and SASEGT. Trimming removed 7 bases at V and 3 bases at J, with 9 bases between. In nucleotides, the CDR3 is TGTGCCAGCACGGGAGTCTACACTGAAGCTTTCTTT. Protein sequence: CASTGVYTEAFF.

CDR3 in DNA: TGTGCCAGCAGTTTAGGAGGGAACCAAGAGACCCAGTACTTC. Translating gives CASSLGGNQETQYF. The V call is TRBV27, the J call TRBJ2-5, with D perhaps TRBD2 (6 bases). Between the trimmed V and J ends, which lost 2 bases and 0 bases, there was a span of 7 bases. The CDR3 runs to 14 residues. Germline CDR1 reads MNHEY; CDR2 reads SMNVEV (reference sequence).

V and J are TRBV4-2 and TRBJ2-3; TRBD2 is a possible D gene (5 bases). This CDR3 contains 16 residues. Trimming took 4 bases from V and 0 from J, leaving 14 bases between them. The V gene's germline CDR1 is LGHNA and CDR2 YNFKEQ. DNA of the CDR3: TGTGCCAGCAGCCCCCGAGCCGGGGTCAGCACAGATACGCAGTATTTT. Translated, it gives CASSPRAGVSTDTQYF.

This rearrangement joins TRBV11-2 to TRBJ2-2; 8 bases line up with TRBD1. J was trimmed by 6 bases and V by 5 bases; bases with no gene match: 11. The CDR3 extends over 16 amino acids. CDR1 SGHAT and CDR2 FQNNGV come from the germline V gene. For the CDR3, the DNA is TGTGCCAGCAGCCCCTTGAGGACAGGGAAGCCCGGGGAGCTGTTTTTT. Translated: CASSPLRTGKPGELFF.

The V and J genes are TRBV28 and TRBJ2-7; 8 bases fit TRBD1. The CDR3 runs 13 residues. CDR1 and CDR2 from the germline V gene are MDHEN and SYDVKM. Trimming at V came to 7 bases and at J to 7 bases, leaving 9 bases not matched to a gene. The CDR3 DNA reads TGTGCCAGCACCCCGGGACAGGAGGGGGAGCAGTACTTC. Residues: CASTPGQEGEQYF. Filled out from reference TRBV28 and TRBJ2-7, the complete variable domain reads DVKVTQSSRYLVKRTGEKVFLECVQDMDHENMFWYRQDPGLGLRLIYFSYDVKMKEKGDIPEGYSVSREKKERFSLILESASTNQTSMYLCASTPGQEGEQYFGPGTRLTVT.

There are a few counts of this clone. CDR3 DNA sequence: TGTGCCAGCAGCAAAAGACAGTATAGCAATCAGCCCCAGCATTTT. Protein product: CASSKRQYSNQPQHF. The chain carries TRBV21-1 and TRBJ1-5; TRBD1 reflects the table's D call only, with no check against the DNA. TRBV21-1 counts as a pseudogene. CDR3 size: 15 residues.

V gene TRBV4-2 combines with J gene TRBJ2-1, with a weak D call TRBD1 (5 bases). V lost 4 bases and J lost 6, with 16 bases in between. The V gene's germline CDR1 is LGHNA and CDR2 YNFKEQ. The CDR3 extends over 15 amino acids. The CDR3 DNA reads TGTGCCAGCAGCCCCTCCCCCGGTAGGGGCAATGAGCAGTTCTTC. It is translated as CASSPSPGRGNEQFF.

The V and J genes are TRBV7-6 and TRBJ2-7; 7 bases map to TRBD1. The germline gives CDR1 SGHVS, CDR2 FNYEAQ. CDR3 length: 13 residues. The trim removed 5 bases at V and 5 bases at J, leaving 6 bases unmatched. CDR3 protein: CASSVTGTDEQYF. Here the CDR3 DNA reads TGTGCCAGCAGCGTGACAGGGACCGACGAGCAGTACTTC.

This clone was counted once. An end of the junction does not agree with germline; a read error may underlie this. CDR3 region: CASSLETATGEETQYF. Here the CDR3 DNA reads TGTGCCAGCAGTTTAGAAACCGCGACAGGGGAAGAGACCCAGTACTTC. This chain links TRBV7-9 with TRBJ2-5, with 8 bases lining up with TRBD1. This CDR3 contains 16 residues. Germline CDR1 reads SEHNR; CDR2 reads FQNEAQ (reference sequence).

V and J are TRBV4-3 and TRBJ2-2; D is unresolved. The CDR3 sequence is 15 residues long. V gave up 4 bases and J gave up 3 bases, with 12 bases separating them. Germline V gene sequence: CDR1 LGHNA, CDR2 YSLEER. CDR3 DNA: TGCGCCAGCAGCCTTCTCCGTTGGGACACCGGGGAGCTGTTTTTT. It yields the protein CASSLLRWDTGELFF.

J is TRBJ2-2 and V is TRBV6-5; 9 bases are a match to TRBD1. Germline assignment: CDR1 MNHEY and CDR2 SVGAGI. The CDR3 contains 15 residues. Unmatched junction bases numbered 9, after V lost 7 bases and J lost 6 bases. CDR3 nucleotides: TGTGCCAGCACCTTTGGACAGGGGTTTCCCGGGGAGCTGTTTTTT. Translating it yields CASTFGQGFPGELFF.

This rearrangement joins TRBV7-9 to TRBJ2-5; TRBD2 matches 9 bases. The CDR3 is made up of 18 amino acids. Germline V lookup: CDR1 SEHNR, CDR2 FQNEAQ (reference sequence). With 3 bases clipped from V and 0 bases from J, the junction kept 11 bases outside the gene matches. The CDR3 reads CASSFPLAGRQYQETQYF. The CDR3 coding sequence is TGTGCCAGCAGCTTCCCCCTAGCGGGGCGGCAGTACCAAGAGACCCAGTACTTC.

The chain couples TRBV6-1 to TRBJ1-1, with TRBD1 matching over 11 bases. From germline, CDR1 is MNHNS and CDR2 SASEGT. The CDR3 totals 15 residues. The V segment lost 6 bases and the J segment 5 bases; nucleotides outside the gene matches: 8. CDR3 loop: CASRGWGQGETEAFF. For the CDR3, the DNA is TGTGCCAGCAGAGGGTGGGGACAGGGGGAAACTGAAGCTTTCTTT.

V gene TRBV5-6 combines with J gene TRBJ2-5, with D possibly TRBD2 on 6 matching bases. The length of the CDR3 is 13 residues. Germline CDR1 is SGHDT and CDR2 is YYEEEE. Trimming took off 6 bases at V and 3 bases at J, with 12 bases between the two ends. CDR3 residues: CASTQREKETQYF. The CDR3 nucleotides read TGTGCCAGCACCCAACGGGAGAAAGAGACCCAGTACTTC. Variable domain in full (rest from reference TRBV5-6 and TRBJ2-5): DAGVTQSPTHLIKTRGQQVTLRCSPKSGHDTVSWYQQALGQGPQFIFQYYEEEERQRGNFPDRFSGHQFPNYSSELNVNALLLGDSALYLCASTQREKETQYFGPGTRLLVL.

This clone showed up just once. J is TRBJ2-3 and V is TRBV11-3, with TRBD2 as a possible D gene (6 bases). Trimming removed 3 bases at V and 1 base at J, with 17 bases between. The germline CDR1 and CDR2 sequences are SGHNT and YENEEA. The CDR3 runs 17 residues. The CDR3 spells CASSLLSPGERTDTQYF. CDR3 nucleotides: TGTGCCAGCAGCTTGCTTAGCCCGGGAGAACGCACAGATACGCAGTATTTT.

This sequence joins TRBV15 and TRBJ2-2; the D gene is possibly TRBD2 (5 bases). CDR3 length: 13 amino acids. V lost 5 bases and J 7 bases, leaving 11 bases between the germline ends. From germline, CDR1 is LNHNV and CDR2 YYDKDF (reference sequence). DNA of the CDR3: TGTGCCACCAGCCGAGCGGTACGCGGGGAGCTGTTTTTT. It encodes CATSRAVRGELFF.

This chain uses TRBV19 with TRBJ2-2; D remains unclear. This CDR3 is 15 amino acids long. V was clipped by 5 bases and J by 6 bases, with 16 bases between them. In germline, CDR1 is LNHDA, CDR2 SQIVND (reference sequence). In DNA form, the CDR3 reads TGTGCCAGTAGTTTCGAAGCCACGATCCCCGGGGAGCTGTTTTTT. This encodes CASSFEATIPGELFF.

The chain is built from TRBV10-3 and TRBJ2-2; D unresolved. Germline assignment: CDR1 ENHRY and CDR2 SYGVKD. The CDR3 totals 14 residues. Trimming took 6 bases from V and 3 from J, leaving 11 bases between them. For the CDR3, the DNA is TGTGCCATCAGGTCGGTAGGCGACACCGGGGAGCTGTTTTTT. As protein: CAIRSVGDTGELFF.

This rearrangement joins TRBV7-9 to TRBJ2-1; D not certain. V was shortened by 7 bases and J by 8 bases, with 9 bases between the two germline ends. Germline loops: CDR1 SEHNR, CDR2 FQNEAQ (reference sequence). This CDR3 is 11 amino acids long. CDR3 amino acids: CASTHVDEQFF. CDR3 nucleotides: TGTGCCAGCACTCACGTGGATGAGCAGTTCTTC.

This clone is a singleton in its sample. The chain combines TRBV5-4 with TRBJ2-1, with 11 bases fitting TRBD2. CDR3 size: 16 residues. The ends lost 3 bases at V and 6 bases at J; junction bases unmatched: 8. Per the germline V gene, CDR1 is SGHNT and CDR2 is YYREEE (reference sequence). In nucleotides, the CDR3 is TGTGCCAGCAGCTCACCTAGCGGGGGGAATAGCAATGAGCAGTTCTTC. Protein sequence: CASSSPSGGNSNEQFF.

The rearrangement links TRBV11-3 to TRBJ2-3, with D possibly TRBD1 on 6 matching bases. The CDR3 contains 13 residues. Deletions cut 1 base from V and 5 bases from J, with 7 bases between. Germline loops: CDR1 SGHNT, CDR2 YENEEA. CDR3 region: CASSLVQGDTQYF. CDR3 sequence (DNA): TGTGCCAGCAGCTTAGTACAGGGAGATACGCAGTATTTT.

The rearrangement joins TRBV10-3 to TRBJ2-1; D might be TRBD1 (6 bases). This CDR3 comprises 13 residues. V was shortened by 11 bases and J by 1 base, with 12 bases between the two germline ends. Germline V CDR1 and CDR2: ENHRY, SYGVKD. As DNA, the CDR3 is TGTGCCGCCTCGGACAGTTCCTACAATGAGCAGTTCTTC. Its translation is CAASDSSYNEQFF.

The genes are TRBV27 and TRBJ2-7, with D perhaps assigned TRBD1 or TRBD2 (5 bases each). Trimming left V 7 bases short and J 7 bases short, with 17 bases between. The CDR3 length is 13 residues. Germline V gives CDR1 MNHEY, CDR2 SMNVEV (reference sequence). The CDR3 nucleotides read TGTGCCAGCAAACCGGTGGGGGTAGGTGAGCAGTACTTC. This codes for CASKPVGVGEQYF.

This chain joins TRBV2 and TRBJ2-7, with D perhaps matching TRBD2 (6 bases). The CDR3 totals 13 residues. From germline, CDR1 is SNHLY and CDR2 FYNNEI. The V and J ends lost 9 bases and 0 bases respectively, with 12 bases between them. CDR3 DNA sequence: TGTGCCAGTATAGCGGATTCCTCCTACGAGCAGTACTTC. Translating it yields CASIADSSYEQYF.

The CDR3 nucleotides read TGTGCCAGCAGCCGGACGTACTTTGAGGACACTGAAGCTTTCTTT. This gives the protein CASSRTYFEDTEAFF. The chain recombines TRBV16 with TRBJ1-1; no reliable D call. V gave up 4 bases and J gave up 3 bases, with 15 bases separating them. CDR3 length: 15 amino acids. Germline V CDR1 and CDR2: KGHSY, FQNENV. Together with reference TRBV16 and TRBJ1-1, the CDR3 gives the full variable domain: GEEVAQTPKHLVRGEGQKAKLYCAPIKGHSYVFWYQQVLKNEFKFLISFQNENVFDETGMPKERFSAKCLPNSPCSLEIQATKLEDSAVYFCASSRTYFEDTEAFFGQGTRLTVV.

V and J are TRBV7-8 and TRBJ2-7; D not certain. Trimming removed 5 bases from V and 3 bases from J, with 8 bases in between. This CDR3 has 12 amino acids. Germline lookup yields CDR1 SGHVS and CDR2 FQNEAQ. DNA for the CDR3: TGTGCCAGCAGCGATCGTCTCTACGAGCAGTACTTC. Its protein is CASSDRLYEQYF.